A single sample gave rise to the 26 T cell receptor beta chains below, sequenced in a study of T cell repertoires in cytomegalovirus infection. TCRdb itself ran the reads through MiXCR, one entry per CDR3 protein. The sample carries some 700,000 distinct CDR3 sequences, 35% recorded once. The sample taken for sequencing was PBMCs. The source is a human donor in good health (CMV status not recorded). Some clones in this sample may be carry-over from other donors' samples.

The chain joins TRBV7-9 to TRBJ1-1, with no clear D. CDR1 is SEHNR, CDR2 FQNEAQ, per germline (reference sequence). The V gene lost 3 bases and the J gene lost 2 bases, with 10 bases spanning the gap. This CDR3 spans 14 amino acids. The CDR3 sequence: CASSFRDQNTEAFF. CDR3 nucleotide sequence: TGTGCCAGCAGCTTCCGTGATCAAAACACTGAAGCTTTCTTT.

This clonotype was seen a single time. V gene TRBV28 combines with J gene TRBJ1-1; D is ambiguous. The germline V gene encodes CDR1 MDHEN and CDR2 SYDVKM. Trimming took 6 bases from V and 0 from J, leaving 11 bases between them. The CDR3 is 14 residues long. As DNA, the CDR3 is TGTGCCAGCAGGCAGTCCCAGGTGAACACTGAAGCTTTCTTT. Translated, it gives CASRQSQVNTEAFF.

This clonotype was seen a handful of times. An end of the junction differs from the germline gene, which may be a read error. This rearrangement joins TRBV7-4 to TRBJ1-1, with 9 bases lining up with TRBD1. Germline values: CDR1 SGHVT, CDR2 SQSDAQ. The CDR3 runs 16 residues. The chain's CDR3 is CASSLAGTGRDTEAFF. DNA of the CDR3: TGTGCCAGCAGCCTAGCGGGGACAGGGCGGGACACTGAAGCTTTCTTT.

This clonotype came up many times. The chain couples TRBV7-9 to TRBJ2-7; perhaps TRBD1 as D (7 bases). The CDR3 contains 15 residues. Between the trimmed V and J ends, which lost 2 bases and 0 bases, there was a span of 11 bases. In germline, CDR1 is SEHNR, CDR2 FQNEAQ (reference sequence). In nucleotides, the CDR3 is TGTGCCAGCAGCTTATCGGGGGACAGCTCCTACGAGCAGTACTTC. Protein sequence: CASSLSGDSSYEQYF. Full variable domain (outside the CDR3, taken from reference TRBV7-9 and TRBJ2-7): DTGVSQNPRHKITKRGQNVTFRCDPISEHNRLYWYRQTLGQGPEFLTYFQNEAQLEKSRLLSDRFSAERPKGSFSTLEIQRTEQGDSAMYLCASSLSGDSSYEQYFGPGTRLTVT.

The chain uses TRBV28 and TRBJ1-4; 10 bases match TRBD1. Unmatched junction bases numbered 8, after V lost 5 bases and J lost 8 bases. This CDR3 comprises 15 residues. CDR1 and CDR2 from the germline V gene are MDHEN and SYDVKM. The CDR3 here is CASSLSTGGREKLFF. The CDR3 DNA is TGTGCCAGCAGTCTCTCGACAGGGGGCAGAGAAAAACTGTTTTTT. Together with reference TRBV28 and TRBJ1-4, the CDR3 gives the full variable domain: DVKVTQSSRYLVKRTGEKVFLECVQDMDHENMFWYRQDPGLGLRLIYFSYDVKMKEKGDIPEGYSVSREKKERFSLILESASTNQTSMYLCASSLSTGGREKLFFGSGTQLSVL.

This clonotype has a handful of counts. The V gene is TRBV5-1, the J gene TRBJ2-7; TRBD2 is a possible D gene (6 bases). The CDR3 contains 16 residues. The V end was cut by 4 bases, the J end by 4 bases, with 21 bases between. Germline-derived CDR1 and CDR2 are SGHRS and YFSETQ. In DNA form, the CDR3 reads TGCGCCAGCAGCACTCGTCCACGGGAGATAGTATACGAGCAGTACTTC. This sequence encodes CASSTRPREIVYEQYF.

This clonotype came up a few times. The genes are TRBV7-6 and TRBJ1-3; 8 nucleotides align to TRBD1. Trimming at V came to 5 bases and at J to 4 bases, leaving 13 bases not matched to a gene. The CDR3 spans 17 residues. Germline lookup yields CDR1 SGHVS and CDR2 FNYEAQ. CDR3 in DNA: TGTGCCAGCAGCCCCCCCGGACAGGGTAGAGCGGGAAACACCATATATTTT. Protein: CASSPPGQGRAGNTIYF.

The chain joins TRBV7-3 to TRBJ1-5, with D unclear. There are 12 residues in the CDR3. The V gene's germline CDR1 is SGHTA and CDR2 FQGTGA. Trimming took 5 bases from V and 6 from J, leaving 8 bases between them. CDR3 residues: CASSHQTQPQHF. The CDR3 coding sequence is TGTGCCAGCAGCCACCAAACTCAGCCCCAGCATTTT.

This clonotype was observed a few times. The chain is built from TRBV4-2 and TRBJ2-2, with D possibly TRBD2 on 6 matching bases. Germline V gives CDR1 LGHNA, CDR2 YNFKEQ. The CDR3 is 18 amino acids. Deletions cut 1 base from V and 6 bases from J, with 21 bases between. This CDR3 is CASSQGGGPSSLPGELFF. The CDR3 DNA follows: TGTGCCAGCAGCCAAGGTGGAGGGCCCTCCTCACTACCCGGGGAGCTGTTTTTT.

The gene calls are TRBV12-3 or TRBV12-4 and TRBJ1-4; the match to TRBD1 covers 9 bases. This CDR3 is 18 amino acids long. The V gene end was trimmed by 5 bases and the J gene end by 10 bases; junction bases not matched to a gene: 20. CDR3 in DNA: TGTGCCAGCAGTCCCACAACCACCGGGACAGGGCTGGTGGCAAAACTGTTTTTT. The encoded protein is CASSPTTTGTGLVAKLFF.

This clonotype was seen a few times. The genes are TRBV28 and TRBJ1-1; TRBD1 matches 7 bases. The CDR3 consists of 16 residues. Trimming cost V 5 bases and J 1 base; bases outside gene matches: 10. Per germline, CDR1 MDHEN and CDR2 SYDVKM. CDR3 DNA: TGTGCCAGCAGTCTCCGACAGGGAACTAGGAACACTGAAGCTTTCTTT. This sequence encodes CASSLRQGTRNTEAFF.

This rearrangement joins TRBV28 to TRBJ2-1, with unresolved D. The CDR3 consists of 11 residues. V lost 6 bases to trimming and J lost 10 bases, with 10 bases between them. Germline V gene lookup returns CDR1 MDHEN and CDR2 SYDVKM. CDR3 in amino acids: CASRTLREQFF. The CDR3 DNA is TGTGCCAGCAGAACTCTTAGGGAGCAGTTCTTC. Filled out from reference TRBV28 and TRBJ2-1, the complete variable domain reads DVKVTQSSRYLVKRTGEKVFLECVQDMDHENMFWYRQDPGLGLRLIYFSYDVKMKEKGDIPEGYSVSREKKERFSLILESASTNQTSMYLCASRTLREQFFGPGTRLTVL.

The chain uses TRBV7-6 and TRBJ1-5; tentatively, D is TRBD1 (6 bases). This CDR3 region has 18 residues. The germline V and J ends were trimmed by 1 base and 3 bases, with 19 bases remaining between them. In germline, CDR1 is SGHVS, CDR2 FNYEAQ. The CDR3 DNA is TGTGCCAGCAGCTTAGTCGCGGGGGGCACCAACTCCAATCAGCCCCAGCATTTT. Residues: CASSLVAGGTNSNQPQHF.

Remarks on this clonotype: A single base separates this from a much larger clone, so it may be a read error. This chain links TRBV27 with TRBJ1-5; D might be TRBD1 (6 bases). Germline V gene data show CDR1 as MNHEY and CDR2 as SMNVEV (reference sequence). The CDR3 has 15 amino acids. CDR3 sequence reads: CAGSHHRDSNQPQHF. The DNA for the CDR3 is TGTGCCGGCAGTCACCACAGGGATAGCAATCAGCCCCAGCATTTT.

A few counts support this clonotype. The gene calls are TRBV7-9 and TRBJ2-3; 12 bases map to TRBD1. This CDR3 comprises 15 residues. J gave up 6 bases and V 3 bases, and 4 bases lay outside the gene matches. Germline-derived CDR1 and CDR2 are SEHNR and FQNEAQ (reference sequence). CDR3 bases: TGTGCCAGCAGCTTTCGGGACAGGGGGCGTGATACGCAGTATTTT. Its protein product is CASSFRDRGRDTQYF.

As concerns this clonotype: The conserved final phenylalanine or tryptophan is absent from the CDR3, which likely points to a read error. The gene calls are TRBV28 and TRBJ1-2; D is uncertain. Per the germline V gene, CDR1 is MDHEN and CDR2 is SYDVKM. Trimming took 5 bases from V and 4 from J, leaving 17 bases between them. CDR3 length: 15 amino acids. The CDR3 bases are TGTGCCAGCAGTACGCCCCGGCCCCTTCGCTATGGCTACACCTTA. This sequence encodes CASSTPRPLRYGYTL.

The chain recombines TRBV4-1 with TRBJ2-2; 11 bases line up with TRBD1. The CDR3 contains 17 residues. Trimming cost V 0 bases and J 4 bases; bases outside gene matches: 4. Germline V gene sequence: CDR1 MGHRA, CDR2 YSYEKL. CDR3 in amino acids: CASSQERGQGGTGELFF. The CDR3 bases are TGCGCCAGCAGCCAAGAAAGGGGACAGGGGGGCACCGGGGAGCTGTTTTTT.

The rearrangement uses TRBV7-9 and TRBJ1-1, with D possibly being TRBD1 (5 bases). CDR3 length: 15 amino acids. V shed 5 bases and J shed 3 bases, with 16 bases lying between them. Looked up from germline, CDR1 is SEHNR and CDR2 is FQNEAQ (reference sequence). The CDR3 coding sequence is TGTGCCAGCAGCCCAGGGAGAAGACGGGACACTGAAGCTTTCTTT. Translation: CASSPGRRRDTEAFF.

This clonotype was observed many times. The chain carries TRBV28 and TRBJ2-6, with TRBD1 matching 8 bases. Unmatched junction bases numbered 8, after V lost 7 bases and J lost 0 bases. The CDR3 sequence is 17 residues long. Germline V gene lookup returns CDR1 MDHEN and CDR2 SYDVKM. The CDR3 nucleotides read TGTGCCAGCACTCCGGGACAGGCGCCCTCTGGGGCCAACGTCCTGACTTTC. It codes for CASTPGQAPSGANVLTF.

This clonotype was counted only a few times. The chain carries TRBV20-1 and TRBJ2-7; 8 bases align to TRBD1. CDR1 is DFQATT, CDR2 SNEGSKA, per germline (reference sequence). The CDR3 is made up of 14 amino acids. The junction had 3 bases not matched to a gene; V was cut back by 0 bases and J by 2 bases. The CDR3 loop reads CSARDQGATYEQYF. DNA of the CDR3: TGCAGTGCTAGAGATCAGGGGGCGACCTACGAGCAGTACTTC.

The genes are TRBV7-6 and TRBJ1-2; unclear D gene. With 0 bases removed from V and 6 bases from J, the gap between germline ends came to 14 bases. The CDR3 consists of 15 residues. CDR1 and CDR2 (germline): SGHVS, FNYEAQ. The CDR3 sequence is CASSLAPHPEHGYTF. In nucleotides, the CDR3 is TGTGCCAGCAGCTTAGCGCCTCACCCGGAGCATGGCTACACCTTC.

The V and J genes are TRBV4-1 and TRBJ1-1; D is possibly TRBD1 (5 bases). The ends were cut back, 1 base at V and 9 bases at J, with 15 bases in the middle. Per the germline V gene, CDR1 is MGHRA and CDR2 is YSYEKL. The CDR3 contains 14 residues. CDR3 sequence reads: CASSQAGTAYKAFF. The CDR3 nucleotides read TGCGCCAGCAGCCAAGCAGGGACCGCATACAAAGCTTTCTTT.

V gene TRBV15 combines with J gene TRBJ2-5; 8 bases match TRBD2. V lost 4 bases to trimming and J lost 1 base; unmatched junction nucleotides: 5. CDR3 size: 15 residues. CDR1 is LNHNV and CDR2 is YYDKDF in the germline V gene (reference sequence). CDR3 protein: CATSKNSGVQETQYF. The CDR3 nucleotides read TGTGCCACCAGCAAAAATAGCGGGGTCCAAGAGACCCAGTACTTC.

This rearrangement joins TRBV27 to TRBJ2-5; D ambiguous. The CDR3 has 15 amino acids. Germline lookup yields CDR1 MNHEY and CDR2 SMNVEV (reference sequence). Deletions cut 3 bases from V and 4 bases from J, with 15 bases between. CDR3 DNA sequence: TGTGCCAGCAGTTTCTCCGGGTCCTCCCGAGAGACCCAGTACTTC. It translates to CASSFSGSSRETQYF.

This chain uses TRBV5-4 with TRBJ1-1; no reliable D call. CDR3 length: 15 residues. Germline CDR1 SGHNT, CDR2 YYREEE (reference sequence). V dropped 0 bases and J dropped 1 base, with 10 bases sitting between them. The chain's CDR3 is CASSLVLDSNTEAFF. In nucleotides, the CDR3 is TGTGCCAGCAGCTTGGTGTTGGACTCGAACACTGAAGCTTTCTTT.

The DNA of the CDR3 is TGCAGTGCTAGACGGTCTAGCGGGAAAAGCACAGATACGCAGTATTTT. This translates into CSARRSSGKSTDTQYF. J is TRBJ2-3 and V is TRBV20-1, with TRBD2 matching 9 bases. The CDR3 loop spans 16 amino acids. The junction had 6 bases not matched to a gene; V was cut back by 2 bases and J by 0 bases. Germline loops: CDR1 DFQATT, CDR2 SNEGSKA (reference sequence).